This record looks at one T cell receptor (beta chain) sequence and its context. This sample stems from a study of blood T cell repertoires in COVID-19. Whole-study context: Acute-phase and convalescent COVID-19 samples originated in the United States, Italy and Spain. Sources were T cells, B-cell-depleted T cells, or PBMCs; the material itself was cDNA or gDNA.

Trimming took 4 bases from V and 8 from J, leaving 14 bases between them. The length of the CDR3 is 13 residues. From germline, CDR1 is MDHEN and CDR2 SYDVKM. As processed by the authors: Estimated nucleated cell counts came from reference gene primer amplification. Assay: immunoSEQ multiplex PCR; the TCRdb copy retains only in-frame clones and omits some. V, J and clone size derive from that table, while D and trimming were established from the DNA sequence. This table holds under 200,000 clones, approximately 90% found once. The TCR comes from a man aged 50 to 59 with acute or convalescent COVID-19. The sequencing input was peripheral blood. V is TRBV28 and J is TRBJ1-2; no clear D. This chain's CDR3 is CASSSKIPGGYTF. The CDR3 nucleotides read TGTGCCAGCAGTTCAAAAATCCCCGGGGGCTACACCTTC.